The 27 T cell receptor beta chains in this list originate from one sample, sequenced in a study of CD8+CD57+ T cells in acquired aplastic anemia. The template used for profiling TCR beta VDJ and CDR3 was genomic DNA. Using its own MiXCR run on the reads, TCRdb lists one record per CDR3 protein. This repertoire shows some 240,000 distinct CDR3 sequences, approximately 35% found once; its top ten account for roughly 1.1%. Sequenced sample: sorted CD4+, CD8+, or CD8+CD57+ T cells (not recorded which) from PBMCs. Source of these receptors: a human donor in good health, serving as a control.

Comment on this clonotype: The conserved final phenylalanine or tryptophan is absent from the CDR3, which likely points to a read error. The DNA is omitted, as the CDR3 cannot be located on it reliably, and the CDR3 follows TCRdb's listing. The gene calls are TRBV15 and TRBJ2-2; the table's TRBD1 call for D was not verified on the DNA. 11 amino acids form the CDR3, both terminal residues included. The V gene's germline CDR1 is LNHNV and CDR2 YYDKDF (reference sequence). The CDR3 protein is CATSTPGQGIS.

On this clonotype: A read error may be the cause here, since a much bigger clone is one base away. The CDR3 does not close with the conserved phenylalanine or tryptophan, likely indicating a read error. This chain uses TRBV6-1 with TRBJ1-1; D gene unclear. This CDR3 has 12 residues. V was shortened by 8 bases and J by 4 bases, with 11 bases between the two germline ends. The germline gives CDR1 MNHNS, CDR2 SASEGT. CDR3 protein: CASLSLGTEAFS. CDR3 bases: TGTGCCAGCCTGTCCCTTGGCACTGAAGCTTTCTCT.

Only a few counts were recorded for this clonotype. For the CDR3, the DNA is TGTGCCAGCAGCTTCATGCCGGCAGGTCGCACTGAAGCTTTCTTT. It yields the protein CASSFMPAGRTEAFF. V gene TRBV11-2 combines with J gene TRBJ1-1; D not resolved. This CDR3 region has 15 residues. V lost 3 bases, J lost 4 bases, and 15 bases lay in between. In germline, CDR1 is SGHAT, CDR2 FQNNGV.

Points on this clonotype: This sequence may be a read error, since a much larger clone differs from it by one base. The V call is TRBV7-9, the J call TRBJ1-2, with a weak D call TRBD1 (5 bases). CDR3 length equals 13 residues. Germline CDR1 is SEHNR and CDR2 is FQNEAQ (reference sequence). The CDR3 DNA follows: TGTGCCAGCAGCTTCCGGGGCAGGGATGGGTACACCTTC. Translation gives CASSFRGRDGYTF.

In its sample, this clonotype was seen a few times. The rearrangement joins TRBV6-5 to TRBJ2-5, with D possibly matching TRBD1 (8 bases). Trimming took off 6 bases at V and 5 bases at J, with 16 bases between the two ends. Germline loops: CDR1 MNHEY, CDR2 SVGAGI. This CDR3 has 14 amino acids. This CDR3 reads CASSYRGGLETQYF. The CDR3 DNA reads TGTGCCAGCAGCTACAGGGGGGGCCTGGAGACCCAGTACTTC.

This clonotype was seen ten or more times. The chain carries TRBV7-3 and TRBJ2-3; D ambiguous. Germline lookup yields CDR1 SGHTA and CDR2 FQGTGA. This CDR3 has 15 amino acids. V dropped 1 base and J dropped 0 bases, with 8 bases sitting between them. The CDR3: CASSLSQTSTDTQYF. The CDR3 DNA reads as TGTGCCAGCAGCTTAAGTCAGACCAGCACAGATACGCAGTATTTT.

This clonotype showed up many times. V is TRBV20-1 and J is TRBJ1-6, with TRBD1 matching over 8 bases. Germline values: CDR1 DFQATT, CDR2 SNEGSKA (reference sequence). V was clipped by 0 bases and J by 6 bases; unmatched bases: 16. The CDR3 spans 19 residues. The chain's CDR3 is CSARDGGTGLWQVNSPLHF. CDR3 bases: TGCAGTGCTAGAGATGGGGGGACAGGTCTTTGGCAGGTTAATTCACCCCTCCACTTT.

This clonotype was seen a handful of times. This chain connects TRBV6-5 to TRBJ2-3; no reliable D call. V lost 2 bases, J lost 0 bases, and 9 bases lay in between. The CDR3 contains 15 residues. Germline loops: CDR1 MNHEY, CDR2 SVGAGI. In DNA, the CDR3 is TGTGCCAGCAGTTACGTTGTATCTAGCACAGATACGCAGTATTTT. It codes for CASSYVVSSTDTQYF.

This clonotype was detected many times. V is TRBV9 and J is TRBJ1-6; D perhaps matches TRBD1 (6 bases). Trimming shortened V by 2 bases and J by 5 bases, and 8 bases separated the two germline ends. Germline-derived CDR1 and CDR2 are SGDLS and YYNGEE. This CDR3 has 14 amino acids. As DNA, the CDR3 is TGTGCCAGCAGCGTTTACAGGGATAATTCACCCCTCCACTTT. It yields the protein CASSVYRDNSPLHF. The whole variable domain, remainder taken from reference TRBV9 and TRBJ1-6, is DSGVTQTPKHLITATGQRVTLRCSPRSGDLSVYWYQQSLDQGLQFLIQYYNGEERAKGNILERFSAQQFPDLHSELNLSSLELGDSALYFCASSVYRDNSPLHFGNGTRLTVT.

The chain uses TRBV6-2 or TRBV6-3 and TRBJ2-2; 8 bases fit TRBD1. The V gene end was trimmed by 10 bases and the J gene end by 6 bases; junction bases not matched to a gene: 10. This CDR3 contains 14 residues. Germline CDR1 MNHEY, CDR2 SVGEGT. The CDR3 DNA is TGTGCCACCGGCGGGACAGGTTTTGCCGGGGAGCTGTTTTTT. Amino acids: CATGGTGFAGELFF.

The chain has TRBV10-3 and TRBJ1-3; 8 nucleotides agree with TRBD1. Looked up from germline, CDR1 is ENHRY and CDR2 is SYGVKD. This CDR3 spans 17 amino acids. V was clipped by 6 bases and J by 2 bases; unmatched bases: 12. The CDR3 loop is CAISRMTGVGAGNTIYF. CDR3 nucleotide sequence: TGTGCCATCAGCAGAATGACAGGGGTGGGTGCTGGAAACACCATATATTTT.

V and J are TRBV10-2 and TRBJ1-4; D remains unclear. Trimming took 6 bases from V and 3 from J, leaving 5 bases between them. CDR1 WSHSY and CDR2 SAAADI come from the germline V gene. CDR3 length equals 12 residues. CDR3 in DNA: TGCGCCAGCAGAATGGCTAATGAAAAACTGTTTTTT. Protein sequence: CASRMANEKLFF.

This clonotype was seen a single time. This chain links TRBV10-3 with TRBJ1-2, with D unresolved. Trimming took off 3 bases at V and 4 bases at J, with 9 bases between the two ends. From germline, CDR1 is ENHRY and CDR2 SYGVKD. This CDR3 contains 13 residues. CDR3 loop: CAISEVAAYGYTF. CDR3 nucleotide sequence: TGTGCCATCAGTGAAGTGGCAGCCTATGGCTACACCTTC.

The chain carries TRBV2 and TRBJ2-7; D unresolved. V shed 9 bases and J shed 12 bases, with 18 bases lying between them. The length of the CDR3 is 11 residues. Germline loops: CDR1 SNHLY, CDR2 FYNNEI. The CDR3 reads CASPGPKRMYF. The DNA for the CDR3 is TGTGCCAGTCCTGGACCCAAACGAATGTACTTC. Drawing the rest from reference TRBV2 and TRBJ2-7, the complete variable domain is EPEVTQTPSHQVTQMGQEVILRCVPISNHLYFYWYRQILGQKVEFLVSFYNNEISEKSEIFDDQFSVERPDGSNFTLKIRSTKLEDSAMYFCASPGPKRMYFGPGTRLTVT.

This clonotype was seen repeatedly, ten times or more. J is TRBJ2-7 and V is TRBV4-1; 8 bases align to TRBD1. CDR1 and CDR2 (germline): MGHRA, YSYEKL. The CDR3 consists of 17 residues. Trimming removed 1 base from V and 9 bases from J; junction bases left unmatched: 17. Written as DNA, the CDR3 is TGCGCCAGCAGCCAAGGATTAAAGGGGGACAGGAGGAATGTGCAGTACTTC. Translation: CASSQGLKGDRRNVQYF.

Many counts were recorded for this clonotype. This chain uses TRBV2 with TRBJ2-5; 7 nucleotides match TRBD1. V lost 5 bases to trimming and J lost 5 bases; unmatched junction nucleotides: 5. Germline values: CDR1 SNHLY, CDR2 FYNNEI. This CDR3 region has 13 residues. CDR3 amino acids: CASSHTGEETQYF. The CDR3 nucleotides are TGTGCCAGCAGTCATACAGGGGAGGAGACCCAGTACTTC.

This clonotype was counted between two and nine times. It is unclear where the CDR3 begins or ends on the DNA, so no DNA is shown, and the CDR3 is as TCRdb lists it. The chain joins TRBV2 to TRBJ1-3; TRBD1, the table's D call, was not compared with the DNA. The CDR3 spans 15 residues, counting both ends. The germline V gene has CDR1 SNHLY and CDR2 FYNNEI. The chain's CDR3 is CASSDRVASGNTTYF.

This clonotype appeared many times. The chain employs TRBV19 and TRBJ1-5, with D possibly TRBD1 on 6 matching bases. V was clipped by 0 bases and J by 0 bases, with 12 bases between them. Germline V gives CDR1 LNHDA, CDR2 SQIVND (reference sequence). The CDR3 length is 17 residues. This chain's CDR3 is CASSIEGGRHSNQPQHF. In DNA, the CDR3 is TGTGCCAGTAGTATAGAGGGGGGCCGACATAGCAATCAGCCCCAGCATTTT.

This clonotype was picked up many times. The J gene is TRBJ1-5, the V gene TRBV9; D is ambiguous. This CDR3 has 13 amino acids. V dropped 3 bases and J dropped 6 bases, with 10 bases sitting between them. Germline CDR1 reads SGDLS; CDR2 reads YYNGEE. Here the CDR3 reads CASSAGPVQPQHF. CDR3 in DNA: TGTGCCAGCAGCGCTGGACCCGTTCAGCCCCAGCATTTT.

The J gene is TRBJ1-1, the V gene TRBV25-1, with D unresolved. Trimming took 10 bases from V and 0 from J, leaving 12 bases between them. CDR1 and CDR2 (germline): MGHDK, SYGVNS. This CDR3 has 13 residues. The CDR3 DNA follows: TGTGCCACCTCGGGCTTACTGAACACTGAAGCTTTCTTT. Protein product: CATSGLLNTEAFF.

This clonotype was counted many times. The chain recombines TRBV2 with TRBJ1-4, with 7 bases aligning to TRBD1. This CDR3 comprises 15 residues. Germline-derived CDR1 and CDR2 are SNHLY and FYNNEI. V was clipped by 3 bases and J by 6 bases; unmatched bases: 7. DNA for the CDR3: TGTGCCAGCAGTGACCGGGGACAGCAACATGAAAAACTGTTTTTT. It encodes CASSDRGQQHEKLFF.

V usage is TRBV6-4 and J usage is TRBJ2-3; D perhaps matches TRBD1 (5 bases). Germline V gene data show CDR1 as MRHNA and CDR2 as SNTAGT. Trimming stripped 3 bases from V and 5 bases from J, with 15 bases between. CDR3 length: 15 residues. The CDR3 protein is CASSERVGVGDTQYF. The CDR3 region has the DNA TGTGCCAGCAGTGAGCGAGTAGGGGTCGGAGATACGCAGTATTTT.

This clonotype was counted a few times. The chain links TRBV5-5 to TRBJ1-1; TRBD1 matches at 7 bases. CDR3 length: 15 residues. The germline CDR1 and CDR2 sequences are SGHKS and YYEKEE (reference sequence). The V gene end was trimmed by 3 bases and the J gene end by 5 bases; junction bases not matched to a gene: 10. CDR3 nucleotide sequence: TGTGCCAGCAGCTCGACCGGCAGGGGGTTAACTGAAGCTTTCTTT. Translated: CASSSTGRGLTEAFF. The full variable domain, with the rest looked up from reference TRBV5-5 and TRBJ1-1, is DAGVTQSPTHLIKTRGQQVTLRCSPISGHKSVSWYQQVLGQGPQFIFQYYEKEERGRGNFPDRFSARQFPNYSSELNVNALLLGDSALYLCASSSTGRGLTEAFFGQGTRLTVV.

As for this clonotype: Germline and junction disagree at one end, which may indicate a read error. This sequence joins TRBV29-1 and TRBJ2-7, with D perhaps given as TRBD1 or TRBD2 (7 bases each). The CDR3 loop spans 13 amino acids. Germline CDR1 SQVTM, CDR2 ANQGSEA. The CDR3 sequence is CSAQGGDSYEQCF. CDR3 coding DNA: TGCAGCGCCCAGGGGGGGGACTCCTACGAGCAGTGCTTC.

This clonotype has a handful of counts. The gene calls are TRBV10-3 and TRBJ1-1; unclear D gene. V lost 10 bases to trimming and J lost 3 bases, with 18 bases between them. The CDR3 is made up of 14 amino acids. Germline loops: CDR1 ENHRY, CDR2 SYGVKD. In DNA, the CDR3 is TGTGCCACCAAAAACGGACGGGGATACACTGAAGCTTTCTTT. Its protein is CATKNGRGYTEAFF.

This clonotype was recorded at least ten times. J is TRBJ1-2 and V is TRBV15; D is unresolved. This CDR3 has 15 amino acids. Between the trimmed V and J ends, which lost 4 bases and 0 bases, there was a span of 12 bases. The germline V gene has CDR1 LNHNV and CDR2 YYDKDF (reference sequence). The CDR3 nucleotides read TGTGCCACCAGCAAAGACCCCAAGGCTAACTATGGCTACACCTTC. As protein: CATSKDPKANYGYTF. Filled out from reference TRBV15 and TRBJ1-2, the complete variable domain reads DAMVIQNPRYQVTQFGKPVTLSCSQTLNHNVMYWYQQKSSQAPKLLFHYYDKDFNNEADTPDNFQSRRPNTSFCFLDIRSPGLGDTAMYLCATSKDPKANYGYTFGSGTRLTVV.

This clonotype was seen only a few times. The gene calls are TRBV11-3 and TRBJ2-2; D is unresolved. CDR1 and CDR2 (germline): SGHNT, YENEEA. This CDR3 is 12 amino acids long. Deletions cut 3 bases from V and 4 bases from J, with 3 bases between. The CDR3 DNA follows: TGTGCCAGCAGCTTCGTCACCGGGGAGCTGTTTTTT. This gives the protein CASSFVTGELFF.